These 27 T cell receptor beta chains came from one sample sequenced in a study of shared clonotypes between healthy human individuals. Profiled with immunoSEQ multiplex PCR; TCRdb holds only in-frame clones, not every one. The table shows more than 2,000,000 clones, with just over 90% occurring only once. The source material was naive CD4+ T cells from PBMCs. Subset here: CD45RA+ positively selected. The source is a man aged 18 to 30 in good health. Some clones in this sample may be carry-over from other donors' samples.

The gene calls are TRBV6-1 and TRBJ1-2, with no clear D. V lost 3 bases, J lost 2 bases, and 13 bases lay in between. Germline V gene sequence: CDR1 MNHNS, CDR2 SASEGT. The CDR3 totals 15 residues. The CDR3 spells CASSDSWGANYGYTF. CDR3 DNA: TGTGCCAGCAGTGACTCCTGGGGTGCGAACTATGGCTACACCTTC.

The rearrangement joins TRBV2 to TRBJ2-2; TRBD1 aligns across 7 bases. The V gene end was trimmed by 10 bases and the J gene end by 4 bases; junction bases not matched to a gene: 9. Germline lookup yields CDR1 SNHLY and CDR2 FYNNEI. This CDR3 is 14 amino acids long. The CDR3: CATHEGASTGELFF. DNA of the CDR3: TGTGCCACCCACGAGGGGGCGAGCACCGGGGAGCTGTTTTTT.

The rearrangement uses TRBV19 and TRBJ1-5; 7 bases match TRBD1. Germline V gene data show CDR1 as LNHDA and CDR2 as SQIVND (reference sequence). This CDR3 has 13 residues. The V gene end was trimmed by 10 bases and the J gene end by 0 bases; junction bases not matched to a gene: 3. CDR3 protein: CATGQYSNQPQHF. CDR3 nucleotide sequence: TGTGCCACGGGACAGTATAGCAATCAGCCCCAGCATTTT.

This chain connects TRBV4-1 to TRBJ2-1; TRBD2 aligns across 8 bases. The trim removed 1 base at V and 3 bases at J, leaving 8 bases unmatched. In germline, CDR1 is MGHRA, CDR2 YSYEKL. The CDR3 length is 17 residues. CDR3: CASSQVVALAGYNEQFF. CDR3 sequence (DNA): TGCGCCAGCAGCCAAGTAGTTGCGCTAGCGGGCTACAATGAGCAGTTCTTC.

The V gene is TRBV29-1, the J gene TRBJ2-4; D remains unclear. CDR1 is SQVTM, CDR2 ANQGSEA, per germline. V gave up 2 bases and J gave up 0 bases, with 11 bases separating them. This CDR3 has 15 residues. The CDR3 region is CSVELMELAKNIQYF. The CDR3 nucleotides are TGCAGCGTTGAACTGATGGAACTAGCCAAAAACATTCAGTACTTC.

The genes are TRBV2 and TRBJ2-7; 8 bases align to TRBD1. The CDR3 has 15 amino acids. The trim removed 1 base at V and 6 bases at J, leaving 8 bases unmatched. Germline V gene sequence: CDR1 SNHLY, CDR2 FYNNEI. The chain's CDR3 is CASSEEAGGLTEQYF. The CDR3 region has the DNA TGTGCCAGCAGTGAAGAGGCAGGGGGCTTAACCGAGCAGTACTTC.

The chain recombines TRBV5-4 with TRBJ1-2; 8 nucleotides align to TRBD1. The CDR3 is 13 amino acids. V dropped 4 bases and J dropped 8; count of bases not matched to a gene: 7. The V gene's germline CDR1 is SGHNT and CDR2 YYREEE (reference sequence). The CDR3 sequence: CASSLPGGDGYTF. The CDR3 region has the DNA TGTGCCAGCAGCCTACCAGGGGGCGACGGCTACACCTTC.

The chain has TRBV27 and TRBJ1-5, with D unresolved. The V and J ends lost 4 bases and 0 bases respectively, with 10 bases between them. The CDR3 is made up of 15 amino acids. The germline V gene encodes CDR1 MNHEY and CDR2 SMNVEV (reference sequence). CDR3 in DNA: TGTGCCAGCAGTTATGCAGGATATAGCAATCAGCCCCAGCATTTT. It codes for CASSYAGYSNQPQHF.

J is TRBJ1-6 and V is TRBV27; 7 bases line up with TRBD1. The CDR3 is made up of 13 amino acids. After removal of 6 bases from V and 10 bases from J, the junction contained 6 bases not matched to a gene. Germline V lookup: CDR1 MNHEY, CDR2 SMNVEV (reference sequence). The CDR3 protein is CASRETGQSPLHF. Written as DNA, the CDR3 is TGTGCCAGCAGGGAGACAGGGCAGTCACCCCTCCACTTT.

On this clone: Other DNA sequences in this sample translate to the same CDR3. The genes are TRBV5-1 and TRBJ2-2; D is unresolved. This CDR3 has 12 residues. Germline assignment: CDR1 SGHRS and CDR2 YFSETQ. The V and J ends lost 3 bases and 4 bases respectively, with 4 bases between them. The CDR3 protein is CASSSTTGELFF. In DNA form, the CDR3 reads TGCGCCAGCAGCTCAACCACCGGGGAGCTGTTTTTT.

This chain joins TRBV7-8 and TRBJ2-5; 10 bases agree with TRBD1. Germline CDR1 reads SGHVS; CDR2 reads FQNEAQ. The V and J ends lost 4 bases and 3 bases, in that order; junction bases with no gene match: 2. This CDR3 is 14 amino acids long. CDR3 in amino acids: CASSSGQGKETQYF. The DNA for the CDR3 is TGTGCCAGCAGCTCGGGACAGGGGAAAGAGACCCAGTACTTC.

This chain uses TRBV9 with TRBJ2-2; D gene uncertain. The CDR3 length is 15 residues. V was trimmed by 4 bases and J by 3 bases, leaving 13 bases between them. CDR1 is SGDLS and CDR2 is YYNGEE in the germline V gene. CDR3 amino acids: CASSPRTDDTGELFF. For the CDR3, the DNA is TGTGCCAGCAGCCCGCGGACGGATGACACCGGGGAGCTGTTTTTT.

J is TRBJ1-1 and V is TRBV5-4; D is undetermined. V dropped 1 base and J dropped 1 base, with 5 bases sitting between them. CDR1 and CDR2 (germline): SGHNT, YYREEE (reference sequence). This CDR3 comprises 13 residues. The CDR3 spells CASSLRQNTEAFF. The CDR3 bases are TGTGCCAGCAGCTTGAGGCAGAACACTGAAGCTTTCTTT.

The V gene is TRBV7-2, the J gene TRBJ2-3; TRBD2 matches 16 bases. This CDR3 spans 16 amino acids. With V trimmed by 5 bases and J by 7 bases, 6 bases remained unmatched. CDR1 is SGHTA, CDR2 FQGNSA, per germline. The CDR3 bases are TGTGCCAGCAGCCCAGGGGGACTAGCGGGAGGGAATACGCAGTATTTT. Its translation is CASSPGGLAGGNTQYF.

The chain recombines TRBV19 with TRBJ1-3; D is possibly TRBD1 (5 bases). V dropped 6 bases and J dropped 4 bases, with 10 bases sitting between them. This CDR3 is built from 13 residues. CDR1 and CDR2 from the germline V gene are LNHDA and SQIVND (reference sequence). CDR3 region: CASSPRGGNTIYF. CDR3 DNA sequence: TGTGCCAGTAGCCCGAGGGGCGGAAACACCATATATTTT.

The chain uses TRBV5-1 and TRBJ2-3, with 8 bases fitting TRBD1. Trimming removed 1 base from V and 6 bases from J; junction bases left unmatched: 10. The CDR3 sequence is 16 residues long. Germline values: CDR1 SGHRS, CDR2 YFSETQ. For the CDR3, the DNA is TGCGCCAGCAGCTTGTCCTCGCAGGGGGCAGGCGATACGCAGTATTTT. Amino acids: CASSLSSQGAGDTQYF.

The V gene is TRBV7-2, the J gene TRBJ2-5, with unresolved D. Between the trimmed V and J ends, which lost 6 bases and 4 bases, there was a span of 12 bases. Per the germline V gene, CDR1 is SGHTA and CDR2 is FQGNSA. This CDR3 contains 13 residues. CDR3 sequence reads: CASSSLFAETQYF. In nucleotides, the CDR3 is TGTGCCAGCAGTTCCCTCTTTGCAGAGACCCAGTACTTC.

V and J are TRBV7-8 and TRBJ2-7; weak D call: TRBD2 (5 bases). The CDR3 runs 18 residues. The V end was cut by 4 bases, the J end by 3 bases, with 25 bases between. Per germline, CDR1 SGHVS and CDR2 FQNEAQ. In DNA, the CDR3 is TGTGCCAGCAGCTCGCTAAACCCCACTAGTAGCCAAAACTACGAGCAGTACTTC. This gives the protein CASSSLNPTSSQNYEQYF. Variable domain in full (rest from reference TRBV7-8 and TRBJ2-7): GAGVSQSPRYKVAKRGQDVALRCDPISGHVSLFWYQQALGQGPEFLTYFQNEAQLDKSGLPSDRFFAERPEGSVSTLKIQRTQQEDSAVYLCASSSLNPTSSQNYEQYFGPGTRLTVT.

The chain is built from TRBV27 and TRBJ2-7; D is possibly TRBD1 (6 bases). V lost 4 bases to trimming and J lost 3 bases, with 13 bases between them. CDR3 length: 14 amino acids. The germline CDR1 and CDR2 sequences are MNHEY and SMNVEV (reference sequence). The CDR3: CASSSVQGSYEQYF. CDR3 in DNA: TGTGCCAGCAGTTCAGTACAGGGCAGCTACGAGCAGTACTTC.

This clone was recorded only once. V usage is TRBV11-1 and J usage is TRBJ1-1, with TRBD1 as a possible D gene (5 bases). The V end lost 6 bases, the J end lost 5 bases, and 13 bases lay between the germline ends. The CDR3 is 13 amino acids. Germline V gene sequence: CDR1 SGHAT, CDR2 FQDESV (reference sequence). The CDR3 sequence is CASRPGRWTEAFF. In nucleotides, the CDR3 is TGTGCCAGCAGGCCAGGGAGATGGACTGAAGCTTTCTTT.

The chain employs TRBV5-1 and TRBJ1-3, with D unresolved. Germline lookup yields CDR1 SGHRS and CDR2 YFSETQ. This CDR3 contains 13 residues. Trimming cost V 6 bases and J 4 bases, with 11 bases left between them. CDR3 sequence: CASTTDFGNTIYF. DNA of the CDR3: TGCGCCAGCACAACGGATTTCGGAAACACCATATATTTT.

This rearrangement joins TRBV27 to TRBJ1-2, with D unresolved. V lost 6 bases and J 9 bases, leaving 11 bases between the germline ends. Per the germline V gene, CDR1 is MNHEY and CDR2 is SMNVEV (reference sequence). The CDR3 is 11 residues long. Here the CDR3 reads CASSKDGRYTF. The CDR3 bases are TGTGCCAGCAGCAAGGACGGCCGCTACACCTTC.

The V call is TRBV5-1, the J call TRBJ2-1, with D perhaps TRBD2 (6 bases). Trimming shortened V by 0 bases and J by 10 bases, and 17 bases separated the two germline ends. CDR1 is SGHRS, CDR2 YFSETQ, per germline. The CDR3 contains 15 residues. The CDR3 coding sequence is TGCGCCAGCAGCTTGGCCCCCACGTCCGCGGGAGAGCAGTTCTTC. Its translation is CASSLAPTSAGEQFF.

This chain joins TRBV28 and TRBJ2-3; D may be TRBD2 (5 bases). The V gene lost 6 bases and the J gene lost 3 bases, with 16 bases spanning the gap. The CDR3 consists of 15 residues. Looked up from germline, CDR1 is MDHEN and CDR2 is SYDVKM. This CDR3 reads CASSDRTGKTDTQYF. The CDR3 coding sequence is TGTGCCAGCAGCGACCGGACGGGAAAGACAGATACGCAGTATTTT.

The chain has TRBV6-1 and TRBJ2-7; D is unresolved. Germline CDR1 and CDR2: MNHNS and SASEGT. The V end was cut by 2 bases, the J end by 6 bases, with 8 bases between. The CDR3 totals 12 residues. CDR3 bases: TGTGCCAGCAGTGAATTGGAAGGCGAGCAGTACTTC. This sequence encodes CASSELEGEQYF.

J is TRBJ1-2 and V is TRBV19; 9 positions agree with TRBD1. Germline trimming cut 10 bases from V and 8 bases from J; bases unmatched to any gene: 11. From germline, CDR1 is LNHDA and CDR2 SQIVND (reference sequence). The CDR3 loop spans 13 amino acids. Here the CDR3 reads CATKIQGAWGYTF. CDR3 coding DNA: TGTGCCACCAAGATACAGGGGGCGTGGGGCTACACCTTC.

The chain has TRBV4-2 and TRBJ2-5; D perhaps matches TRBD2 (6 bases). Germline CDR1 is LGHNA and CDR2 is YNFKEQ. V shed 1 base and J shed 5 bases, with 14 bases lying between them. The CDR3 is made up of 15 amino acids. The CDR3 nucleotides read TGTGCCAGCAGCCAAGCAGCGGGTGGGGGGGAGACCCAGTACTTC. Translation: CASSQAAGGGETQYF.